This TCR beta chain was sequenced during a study of OX40 agonist ivuxolimab in advanced cancers. Study-level results: Among the lowest levels of clonal expansion were found in partial responders at 0.1-3.0 mg/kg.

J was trimmed by 3 bases and V by 5 bases; bases with no gene match: 5. This CDR3 is built from 14 residues. Germline CDR1 MDHEN, CDR2 SYDVKM. Note on this clone: Its antigen is undetermined.

Profiled with immunoSEQ multiplex PCR; TCRdb holds only in-frame clones, not every one. Among about 73,000 clones listed, 88% were seen once. The sample in question was CD4+ or CD8+ T cells sorted from blood, obtained in a trial of the OX40 agonist ivuxolimab. This receptor was identified in an adult with an advanced solid tumor such as melanoma, head and neck, liver or kidney cancer. The chain joins TRBV28 to TRBJ1-2, with 8 bases that match TRBD1. The CDR3 bases are TGTGCCAGCAGTCTGGCGGACAGGGACTATGGCTACACCTTC. It yields the protein CASSLADRDYGYTF.